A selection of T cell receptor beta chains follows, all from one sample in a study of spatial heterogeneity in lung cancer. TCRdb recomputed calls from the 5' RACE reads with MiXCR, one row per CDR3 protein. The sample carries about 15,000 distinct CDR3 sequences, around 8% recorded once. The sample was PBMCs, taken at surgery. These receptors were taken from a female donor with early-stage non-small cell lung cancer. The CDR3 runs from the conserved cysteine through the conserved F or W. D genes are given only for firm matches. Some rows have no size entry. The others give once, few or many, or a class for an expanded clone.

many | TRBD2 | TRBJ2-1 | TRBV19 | TGTGCCAGTAGTCCCGGGACTAGCGGGGGGGCCCCCTACAATGAGCAGTTCTTC | CASSPGTSGGAPYNEQFF
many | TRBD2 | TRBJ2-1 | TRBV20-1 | TGCAGTGCTGTCCCCCGGCGGGGGAGCTCCTACAATGAGCAGTTCTTC | CSAVPRRGSSYNEQFF
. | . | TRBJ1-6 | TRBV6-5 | TGTGCCAGCTCACCTAACCCTACTTCACCCCTCCACTTT | CASSPNPTSPLHF
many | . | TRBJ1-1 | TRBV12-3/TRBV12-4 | TGTGCCAGCAGTCGACAGATGAACACTGAAGCTTTCTTT | CASSRQMNTEAFF
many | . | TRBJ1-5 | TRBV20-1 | TGCAGTGCTTCTTCTGGCAATCAGCCCCAGCATTTT | CSASSGNQPQHF
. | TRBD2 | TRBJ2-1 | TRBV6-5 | TGTGCCAGTTCCCCCGACCCGGGAGGGCGGGGTAATGAGCAGTTCTTC | CASSPDPGGRGNEQFF
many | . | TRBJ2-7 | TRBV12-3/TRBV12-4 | TGTGCCAGCAGTTTATTGCTATACGAGCAGTACTTC | CASSLLLYEQYF
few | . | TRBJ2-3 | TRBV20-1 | TGCAGTGCTTGGAGTTCTGATACGCAGTATTTT | CSAWSSDTQYF
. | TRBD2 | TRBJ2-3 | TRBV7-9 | TGTGCCAGCAGCTTTTCCGGGGGGGCAGATACGCAGTATTTT | CASSFSGGADTQYF
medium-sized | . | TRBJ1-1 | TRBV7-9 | TGTGCCAGCAGCTTAGAGGGAGCCCTCACTGAAGCTTTCTTT | CASSLEGALTEAFF
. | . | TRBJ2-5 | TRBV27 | TGTGCCAGCAGTTTATTTTCTTCAGGGGTGGGGACCCAGTACTTC | CASSLFSSGVGTQYF
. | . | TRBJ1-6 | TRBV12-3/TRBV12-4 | TGTGCCAGCAGATCCGGGGGAGCCTATAATTCACCCCTCCACTTT | CASRSGGAYNSPLHF
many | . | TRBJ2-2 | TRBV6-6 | TGTGCCAGCAGTTCCATGATGGTCGGGGAGCTGTTTTTT | CASSSMMVGELFF
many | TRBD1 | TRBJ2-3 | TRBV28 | TGTGCCAGCAGTTTCCTCGGGACAGGCACAGATACGCAGTATTTT | CASSFLGTGTDTQYF
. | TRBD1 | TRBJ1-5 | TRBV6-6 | TGTGCCAGCAGACCGACAGGGGAGGGGCCATGGGCCCAGCATTTT | CASRPTGEGPWAQHF
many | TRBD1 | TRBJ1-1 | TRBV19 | TGTGCCAGTAAAAAGGGGGCGAACACTGAAGCTTTCTTT | CASKKGANTEAFF
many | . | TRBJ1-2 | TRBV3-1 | TGTGCCAGCAGCCAAGACATGGGCCGTCGCTATGGCTACACCTTC | CASSQDMGRRYGYTF
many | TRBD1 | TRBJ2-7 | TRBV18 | TGTGCCAGCTCACTTATGATTAGGGGGCGTCCCTACGAGCAGTACTTC | CASSLMIRGRPYEQYF
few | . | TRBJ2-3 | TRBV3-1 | TGTGCCAGCAGCCAAGTCAGCAGGGGAAATACGCAGTATTTT | CASSQVSRGNTQYF
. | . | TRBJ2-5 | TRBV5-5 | TGTGCCAGCAGCCAAGACTTGAAGACCCAGTACTTC | CASSQDLKTQYF
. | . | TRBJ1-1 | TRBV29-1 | TGCAGCGTTGAAGATGGATGGGGGGCGGGCACTGAAGCTTTCTTT | CSVEDGWGAGTEAFF
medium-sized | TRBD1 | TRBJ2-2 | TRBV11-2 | TGTGCCAGCAGCTTAGGACAGGGGACCGGGGAGCTGTTTTTT | CASSLGQGTGELFF
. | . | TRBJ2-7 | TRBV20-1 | TGCAGTGCTAGTGGTGACACCTACGAGCAGTACTTC | CSASGDTYEQYF
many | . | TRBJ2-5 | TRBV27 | TGTGCCAGCAGTTCCCAAGAGACCCAGTACTTC | CASSSQETQYF
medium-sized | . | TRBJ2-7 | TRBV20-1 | TGCAGTGCTAGGGCTACGGGGACTGACTTCTACGAGCAGTACTTC | CSARATGTDFYEQYF
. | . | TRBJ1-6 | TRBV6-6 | TGTGCCAGCAGTCCCGGAGGCACCTATAATTCACCCCTCCACTTT | CASSPGGTYNSPLHF
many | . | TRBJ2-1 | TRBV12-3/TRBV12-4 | TGTGCCAGCAGTTCGGACTATTACAATGAGCAGTTCTTC | CASSSDYYNEQFF
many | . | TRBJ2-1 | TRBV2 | TGTGCCAGCAGTGCGGCTTCCGAGCAGTTCTTC | CASSAASEQFF
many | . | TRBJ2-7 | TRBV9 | TGTGCCAGCAGCGCCGGGACTGTCTCCTACGAGCAGTACTTC | CASSAGTVSYEQYF
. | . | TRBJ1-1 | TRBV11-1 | TGTGCCAGCAGCTTAGATGACGGGACTGAAGCTTTCTTT | CASSLDDGTEAFF
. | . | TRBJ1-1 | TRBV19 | TGTGCCAGTAGTTCGCACGGGGCCCCGGGTGAAGCTTTCTTT | CASSSHGAPGEAFF
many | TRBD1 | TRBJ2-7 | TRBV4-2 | TGTGCCAGCAGCCCCACGGACAGGGGGCTCTACGAGCAGTACTTC | CASSPTDRGLYEQYF
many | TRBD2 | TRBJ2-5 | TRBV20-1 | TGCAGTGCCACGCCGGGACTAGCGGGAGGGCCGCGGGAGACCCAGTACTTC | CSATPGLAGGPRETQYF
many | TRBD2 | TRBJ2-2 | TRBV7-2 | TGTGCCAGCAGCCCTAGCGGGGGGGCGAACACCGGGGAGCTGTTTTTT | CASSPSGGANTGELFF
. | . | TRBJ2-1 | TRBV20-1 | TGCAGTGCTAGAGAATTTGGGCGGGCCTCCTACAATGAGCAGTTCTTC | CSAREFGRASYNEQFF
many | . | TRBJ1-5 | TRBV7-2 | TGTGCCAGCAGCTTAGCAGGGCTGGGGAATCAGCCCCAGCATTTT | CASSLAGLGNQPQHF